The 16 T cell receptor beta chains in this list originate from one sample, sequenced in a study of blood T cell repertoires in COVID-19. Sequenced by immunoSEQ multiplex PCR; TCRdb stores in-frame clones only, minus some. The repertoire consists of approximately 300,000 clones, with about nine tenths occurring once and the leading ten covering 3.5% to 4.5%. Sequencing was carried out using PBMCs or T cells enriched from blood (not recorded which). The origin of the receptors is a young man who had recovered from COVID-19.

The CDR3 spells CASSTGQGWRNTEAFF. The DNA of the CDR3 is TGTGCCAGCAGCACGGGACAGGGGTGGAGGAACACTGAAGCTTTCTTT. This rearrangement joins TRBV7-8 to TRBJ1-1; TRBD1 agrees at 10 bases. Trimming removed 5 bases from V and 1 base from J; junction bases left unmatched: 7. The germline V gene encodes CDR1 SGHVS and CDR2 FQNEAQ. The CDR3 extends over 16 amino acids.

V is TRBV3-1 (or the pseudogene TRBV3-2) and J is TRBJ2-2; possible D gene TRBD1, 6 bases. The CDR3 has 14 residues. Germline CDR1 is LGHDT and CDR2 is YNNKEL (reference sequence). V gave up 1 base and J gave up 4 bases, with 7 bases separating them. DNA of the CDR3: TGTGCCAGCAGCCAAGCAGGGGTCACCGGGGAGCTGTTTTTT. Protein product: CASSQAGVTGELFF.

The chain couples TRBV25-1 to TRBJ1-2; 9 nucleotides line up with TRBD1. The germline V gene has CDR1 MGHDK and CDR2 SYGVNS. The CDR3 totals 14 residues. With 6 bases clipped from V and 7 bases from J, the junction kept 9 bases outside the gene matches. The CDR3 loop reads CASRPGQGIGGYTF. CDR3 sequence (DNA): TGTGCCAGCAGACCGGGACAGGGTATTGGTGGCTACACCTTC.

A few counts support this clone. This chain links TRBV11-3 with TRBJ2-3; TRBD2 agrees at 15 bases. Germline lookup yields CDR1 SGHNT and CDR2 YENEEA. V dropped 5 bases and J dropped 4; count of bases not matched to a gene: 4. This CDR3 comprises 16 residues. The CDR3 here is CASSPGLAGGSDTQYF. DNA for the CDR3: TGTGCCAGCAGCCCCGGACTAGCGGGAGGGTCAGATACGCAGTATTTT.

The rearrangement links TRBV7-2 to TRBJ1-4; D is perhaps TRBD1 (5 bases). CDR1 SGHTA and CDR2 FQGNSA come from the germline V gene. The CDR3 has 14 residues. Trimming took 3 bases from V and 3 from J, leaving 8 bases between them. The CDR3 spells CASSFDRSNEKLFF. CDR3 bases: TGTGCCAGCAGCTTCGACAGATCTAATGAAAAACTGTTTTTT. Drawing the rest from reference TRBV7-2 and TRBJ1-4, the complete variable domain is GAGVSQSPSNKVTEKGKDVELRCDPISGHTALYWYRQSLGQGLEFLIYFQGNSAPDKSGLPSDRFSAERTGGSVSTLTIQRTQQEDSAVYLCASSFDRSNEKLFFGSGTQLSVL.

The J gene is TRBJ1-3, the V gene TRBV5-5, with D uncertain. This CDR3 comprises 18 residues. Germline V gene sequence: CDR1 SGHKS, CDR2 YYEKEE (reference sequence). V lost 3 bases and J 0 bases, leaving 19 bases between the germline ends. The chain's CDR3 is CASSSAVPDAYSGNTIYF. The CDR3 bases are TGTGCCAGCAGCTCCGCGGTCCCTGACGCTTACTCTGGAAACACCATATATTTT.

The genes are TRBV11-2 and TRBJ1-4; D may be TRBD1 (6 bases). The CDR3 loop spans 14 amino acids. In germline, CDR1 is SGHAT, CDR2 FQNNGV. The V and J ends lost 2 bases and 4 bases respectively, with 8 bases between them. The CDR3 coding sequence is TGTGCCAGCAGCTTAAGACAGGTTAATGAAAAACTGTTTTTT. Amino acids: CASSLRQVNEKLFF.

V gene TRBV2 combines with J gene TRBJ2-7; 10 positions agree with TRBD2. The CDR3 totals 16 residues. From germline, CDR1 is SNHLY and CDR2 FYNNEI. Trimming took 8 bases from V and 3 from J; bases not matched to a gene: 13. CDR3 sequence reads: CASSLPSGGANYEQYF. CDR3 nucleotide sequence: TGTGCCAGCTCCCTTCCTAGCGGGGGAGCTAACTACGAGCAGTACTTC.

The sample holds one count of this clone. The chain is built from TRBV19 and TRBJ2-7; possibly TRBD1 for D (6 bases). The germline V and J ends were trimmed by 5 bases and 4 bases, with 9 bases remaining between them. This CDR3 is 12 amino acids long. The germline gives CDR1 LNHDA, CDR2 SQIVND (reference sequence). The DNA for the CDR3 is TGTGCCAGTAGTCCGGACAGTTACGAGCAGTACTTC. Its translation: CASSPDSYEQYF.

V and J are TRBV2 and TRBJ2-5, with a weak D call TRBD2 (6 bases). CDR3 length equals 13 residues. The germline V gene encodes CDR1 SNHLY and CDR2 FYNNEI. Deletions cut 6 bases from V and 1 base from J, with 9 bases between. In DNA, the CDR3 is TGTGCCAGCAGGGAGGGCTTCCAAGAGACCCAGTACTTC. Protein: CASREGFQETQYF. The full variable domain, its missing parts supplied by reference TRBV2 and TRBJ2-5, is EPEVTQTPSHQVTQMGQEVILRCVPISNHLYFYWYRQILGQKVEFLVSFYNNEISEKSEIFDDQFSVERPDGSNFTLKIRSTKLEDSAMYFCASREGFQETQYFGPGTRLLVL.

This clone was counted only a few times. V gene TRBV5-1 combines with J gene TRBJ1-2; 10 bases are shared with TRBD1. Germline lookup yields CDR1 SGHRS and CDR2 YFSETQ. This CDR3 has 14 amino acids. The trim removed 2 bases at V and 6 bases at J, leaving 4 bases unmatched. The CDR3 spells CASSFDRGRDGYTF. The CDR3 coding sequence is TGCGCCAGCAGCTTCGACAGGGGGCGAGATGGCTACACCTTC. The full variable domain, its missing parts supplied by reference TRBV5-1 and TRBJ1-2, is KAGVTQTPRYLIKTRGQQVTLSCSPISGHRSVSWYQQTPGQGLQFLFEYFSETQRNKGNFPGRFSGRQFSNSRSEMNVSTLELGDSALYLCASSFDRGRDGYTFGSGTRLTVV.

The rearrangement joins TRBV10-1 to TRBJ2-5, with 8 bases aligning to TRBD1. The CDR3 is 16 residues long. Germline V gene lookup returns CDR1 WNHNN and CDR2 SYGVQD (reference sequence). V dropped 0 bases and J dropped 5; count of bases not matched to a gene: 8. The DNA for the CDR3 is TGCGCCAGCAGTGAGTCGATGGCAGGGGGCATGGAGACCCAGTACTTC. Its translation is CASSESMAGGMETQYF.

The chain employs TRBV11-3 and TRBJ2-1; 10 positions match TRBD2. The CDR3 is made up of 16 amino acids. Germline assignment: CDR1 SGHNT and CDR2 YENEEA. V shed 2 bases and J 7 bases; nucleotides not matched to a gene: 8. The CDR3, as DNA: TGTGCCAGCAGCTTAATGGGACTAGCGATAAGTAATGAGCAGTTCTTC. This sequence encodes CASSLMGLAISNEQFF. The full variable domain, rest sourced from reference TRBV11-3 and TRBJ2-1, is EAGVVQSPRYKIIEKKQPVAFWCNPISGHNTLYWYLQNLGQGPELLIRYENEEAVDDSQLPKDRFSAERLKGVDSTLKIQPAELGDSAVYLCASSLMGLAISNEQFFGPGTRLTVL.

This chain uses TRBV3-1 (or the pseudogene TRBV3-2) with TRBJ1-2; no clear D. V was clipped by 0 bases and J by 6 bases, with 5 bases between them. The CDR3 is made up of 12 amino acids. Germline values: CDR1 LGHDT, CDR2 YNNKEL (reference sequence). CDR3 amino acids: CASSQDFNGYTF. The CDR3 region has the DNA TGTGCCAGCAGCCAAGATTTCAATGGCTACACCTTC.

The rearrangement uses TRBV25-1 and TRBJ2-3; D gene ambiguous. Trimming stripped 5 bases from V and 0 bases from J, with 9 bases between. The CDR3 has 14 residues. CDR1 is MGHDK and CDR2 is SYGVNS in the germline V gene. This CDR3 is CASSLGLSTDTQYF. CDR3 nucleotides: TGTGCCAGCAGTCTCGGGTTAAGCACAGATACGCAGTATTTT.

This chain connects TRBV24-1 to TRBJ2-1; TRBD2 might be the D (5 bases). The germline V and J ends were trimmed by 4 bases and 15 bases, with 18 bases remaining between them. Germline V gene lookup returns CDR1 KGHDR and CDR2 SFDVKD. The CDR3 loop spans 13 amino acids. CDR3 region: CATSERVAEGMFF. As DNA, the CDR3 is TGTGCCACCAGTGAGAGGGTCGCAGAAGGAATGTTCTTC.